This entry lists 31 T cell receptor beta chains sequenced from one sample in a study of cytomegalovirus exposure and HLA in healthy donors. The PCR ran on 60 Vbeta and 13 Jbeta primers. Some clones are missing from TCRdb's copy, which holds only in-frame ones; the method was immunoSEQ multiplex PCR. In the table there are some 170,000 clones, roughly 82% of which are singletons. Sequencing was carried out using PBMCs. All receptors derive from a girl under 18 in good health and CMV-seropositive.

The chain recombines TRBV7-9 with TRBJ1-2; D unresolved. Germline V gene sequence: CDR1 SEHNR, CDR2 FQNEAQ (reference sequence). V lost 1 base, J lost 7 bases, and 7 bases lay in between. The CDR3 sequence is 12 residues long. The CDR3 nucleotides read TGTGCCAGCAGCTTAGATGGAGGTGGCTACACCTTC. Amino acids: CASSLDGGGYTF.

In this sample, this clone turned up a few times. V is TRBV25-1 and J is TRBJ2-7; TRBD2 is a possible D gene (6 bases). CDR1 is MGHDK and CDR2 is SYGVNS in the germline V gene. This CDR3 has 16 residues. The germline V and J ends were trimmed by 1 base and 0 bases, with 13 bases remaining between them. The CDR3 spells CASSEFGAGSSYEQYF. For the CDR3, the DNA is TGTGCCAGCAGTGAATTTGGGGCGGGGAGCTCCTACGAGCAGTACTTC.

This chain uses TRBV28 with TRBJ1-4, with 7 bases identical to TRBD1. Germline CDR1 is MDHEN and CDR2 is SYDVKM. The CDR3 extends over 12 amino acids. V gave up 5 bases and J gave up 11 bases; unmatched junction bases: 5. The CDR3: CASSLGGGKLFF. The CDR3 coding sequence is TGTGCCAGCAGTCTAGGGGGCGGGAAACTGTTTTTT.

The genes are TRBV5-1 and TRBJ2-7; TRBD2 matches 9 bases. Germline trimming cut 5 bases from V and 1 base from J; bases unmatched to any gene: 7. The CDR3 is 15 residues long. The germline CDR1 and CDR2 sequences are SGHRS and YFSETQ. CDR3 sequence: CASSSDSGSSYEQYF. Written as DNA, the CDR3 is TGCGCCAGCAGTTCAGATAGCGGGAGTTCCTACGAGCAGTACTTC.

The chain joins TRBV27 to TRBJ2-7; 12 bases are shared with TRBD2. The V segment lost 6 bases and the J segment 0 bases; nucleotides outside the gene matches: 3. The CDR3 sequence is 15 residues long. Germline loops: CDR1 MNHEY, CDR2 SMNVEV (reference sequence). CDR3 amino acids: CASSQLAGGSYEQYF. The CDR3 DNA follows: TGTGCCAGCAGCCAACTAGCGGGGGGCTCCTACGAGCAGTACTTC.

This chain links TRBV6-1 with TRBJ2-7, with 8 nucleotides matching TRBD1. The junction had 9 bases not matched to a gene; V was cut back by 0 bases and J by 2 bases. Germline CDR1 is MNHNS and CDR2 is SASEGT. CDR3 length: 17 amino acids. The CDR3 DNA reads TGTGCCAGCAGTGAAGCGCTGGGGGACAGGCGCCCCTACGAGCAGTACTTC. Translation: CASSEALGDRRPYEQYF.

The J gene is TRBJ2-4, the V gene TRBV6-8, with 7 bases identical to TRBD2. Losses at the gene ends were 10 bases for V and 4 bases for J; bases not matched to a gene: 16. From germline, CDR1 is MNHGY and CDR2 SAAAGT. CDR3 length: 16 amino acids. CDR3 in DNA: TGTGCCACCCCGGGGGGAGACGGTGGGAATAAAAACATTCAGTACTTC. Translated: CATPGGDGGNKNIQYF.

The rearrangement links TRBV2 to TRBJ2-5; 8 bases align to TRBD2. CDR1 SNHLY and CDR2 FYNNEI come from the germline V gene. CDR3 length: 16 residues. J gave up 5 bases and V 2 bases, and 10 bases lay outside the gene matches. The DNA of the CDR3 is TGTGCCAGCAGTGAACTAGCGGGCGGGGAAGGGGAGACCCAGTACTTC. It yields the protein CASSELAGGEGETQYF.

The chain links TRBV27 to TRBJ2-1, with D perhaps matching TRBD2 (5 bases). The CDR3 contains 15 residues. Trimming removed 3 bases at V and 0 bases at J, with 9 bases between. Germline CDR1 reads MNHEY; CDR2 reads SMNVEV (reference sequence). Written as DNA, the CDR3 is TGTGCCAGCAGTTTCGTACGGGACTCCTACAATGAGCAGTTCTTC. It translates to CASSFVRDSYNEQFF.

This chain links TRBV7-9 with TRBJ2-4; D call uncertain. CDR1 is SEHNR, CDR2 FQNEAQ, per germline (reference sequence). The CDR3 spans 17 residues. Trimming removed 5 bases from V and 5 bases from J, with 22 bases in between. The CDR3 region has the DNA TGTGCCAGCAGCCCAGGAACATACCTAATTGTCCAAAACATTCAGTACTTC. It is translated as CASSPGTYLIVQNIQYF.

The chain carries TRBV19 and TRBJ1-5, with D perhaps TRBD1 (6 bases). V gave up 5 bases and J gave up 5 bases, with 25 bases separating them. Germline V gene lookup returns CDR1 LNHDA and CDR2 SQIVND (reference sequence). CDR3 length equals 18 residues. Written as DNA, the CDR3 is TGTGCCAGTAGTTCCAATGGGGGGGGGCGCGGGAGATATCAGCCCCAGCATTTT. Translated, it gives CASSSNGGGRGRYQPQHF.

The chain links TRBV29-1 to TRBJ1-1; D gene ambiguous. Germline lookup yields CDR1 SQVTM and CDR2 ANQGSEA. Trimming removed 4 bases at V and 1 base at J, with 16 bases between. The CDR3 is 15 amino acids. DNA of the CDR3: TGCAGCGTTGTTGGGCGAGAAATGGGGAACACTGAAGCTTTCTTT. Residues: CSVVGREMGNTEAFF.

The chain joins TRBV5-1 to TRBJ1-2, with TRBD1 matching over 10 bases. The germline V gene has CDR1 SGHRS and CDR2 YFSETQ. V trimming: 0 bases; J trimming: 3 bases; junction bases outside the gene matches: 2. The CDR3 is 15 residues long. This CDR3 reads CASSLGGTGDYGYTF. DNA of the CDR3: TGCGCCAGCAGCTTGGGCGGGACAGGGGACTATGGCTACACCTTC.

This chain connects TRBV30 to TRBJ2-1; 12 bases are a match to TRBD2. Looked up from germline, CDR1 is GTSNPN and CDR2 is SVGIG (reference sequence). V gave up 7 bases and J gave up 9 bases; unmatched junction bases: 10. This CDR3 comprises 14 residues. DNA of the CDR3: TGTGCCTTGCTAGCGGGAGGGCTGTCTATTGAGCAGTTCTTC. Its protein is CALLAGGLSIEQFF.

The chain has TRBV28 and TRBJ2-7, with TRBD1 matching 9 bases. Germline V lookup: CDR1 MDHEN, CDR2 SYDVKM. The CDR3 sequence is 15 residues long. Losses at the gene ends were 5 bases for V and 2 bases for J; bases not matched to a gene: 7. CDR3 protein: CASSGRGTGTYEQYF. For the CDR3, the DNA is TGTGCCAGCAGTGGACGGGGGACAGGGACCTACGAGCAGTACTTC.

The gene calls are TRBV7-6 and TRBJ2-7; 9 bases match TRBD1. The V gene's germline CDR1 is SGHVS and CDR2 FNYEAQ. The CDR3 has 14 amino acids. The V and J ends lost 3 bases and 4 bases, in that order; junction bases with no gene match: 4. The CDR3 sequence: CASSLEQGAYEQYF. The CDR3, as DNA: TGTGCCAGCAGCTTGGAACAGGGGGCTTACGAGCAGTACTTC. Complete variable domain (other parts from reference TRBV7-6 and TRBJ2-7): GAGVSQSPRYKVTKRGQDVALRCDPISGHVSLYWYRQALGQGPEFLTYFNYEAQQDKSGLPNDRFSAERPEGSISTLTIQRTEQRDSAMYRCASSLEQGAYEQYFGPGTRLTVT.

The chain carries TRBV30 and TRBJ1-1, with D uncertain. Germline CDR1 reads GTSNPN; CDR2 reads SVGIG (reference sequence). This CDR3 spans 12 amino acids. The V gene lost 5 bases and the J gene lost 0 bases, with 7 bases spanning the gap. This CDR3 reads CAWGRVNTEAFF. The CDR3 DNA is TGTGCCTGGGGGAGGGTGAACACTGAAGCTTTCTTT.

The chain has TRBV28 and TRBJ2-3; TRBD1 agrees at 7 bases. CDR1 and CDR2 from the germline V gene are MDHEN and SYDVKM. V gave up 6 bases and J gave up 2 bases; unmatched junction bases: 14. The length of the CDR3 is 17 residues. This CDR3 is CASSYSTGRPITDTQYF. CDR3 sequence (DNA): TGTGCCAGCAGCTACTCGACAGGGCGCCCAATCACAGATACGCAGTATTTT.

The chain couples TRBV6-1 to TRBJ2-2; no clear D. V was cut by 3 bases and J by 3 bases, with 11 bases left in between. Germline V gives CDR1 MNHNS, CDR2 SASEGT. This CDR3 is 15 amino acids long. The CDR3 reads CASSEVAGYTGELFF. The CDR3 DNA is TGTGCCAGCAGTGAGGTGGCAGGTTACACCGGGGAGCTGTTTTTT.

The chain is built from TRBV20-1 and TRBJ2-5; D is ambiguous. Germline CDR1 reads DFQATT; CDR2 reads SNEGSKA (reference sequence). Trimming took 6 bases from V and 7 from J, leaving 6 bases between them. CDR3 length: 9 amino acids. CDR3 region: CSAPGTQYF. DNA for the CDR3: TGCAGTGCCCCCGGGACCCAGTACTTC.

The chain carries TRBV28 and TRBJ2-2; TRBD1 might be the D (5 bases). V lost 6 bases to trimming and J lost 6 bases, with 11 bases between them. Germline lookup yields CDR1 MDHEN and CDR2 SYDVKM. This CDR3 is built from 13 residues. Here the CDR3 DNA reads TGTGCCAGCAGAGAAGGGGAAGCCGGGGAGCTGTTTTTT. It translates to CASREGEAGELFF.

This chain uses TRBV7-8 with TRBJ2-1, with D perhaps matching TRBD2 (6 bases). The CDR3 consists of 17 residues. V was shortened by 5 bases and J by 4 bases, with 21 bases between the two germline ends. The germline CDR1 and CDR2 sequences are SGHVS and FQNEAQ. CDR3 residues: CASSTRTGTQPYNEQFF. The CDR3 nucleotides read TGTGCCAGCAGCACCCGAACCGGGACTCAACCATACAATGAGCAGTTCTTC.

This clone has a single count. The chain employs TRBV6-5 and TRBJ1-5; unclear D gene. The CDR3 has 13 amino acids. V dropped 5 bases and J dropped 2 bases, with 7 bases sitting between them. Germline CDR1 and CDR2: MNHEY and SVGAGI. CDR3 in amino acids: CASSPSGNQPQHF. In DNA form, the CDR3 reads TGTGCCAGCAGTCCTTCGGGCAATCAGCCCCAGCATTTT.

CDR3 in amino acids: CASRPGGLAGINEQFF. The CDR3 coding sequence is TGTGCCAGCAGGCCTGGCGGACTAGCGGGAATCAATGAGCAGTTCTTC. The gene calls are TRBV27 and TRBJ2-1; TRBD2 matches 12 bases. There are 16 residues in the CDR3. Germline V lookup: CDR1 MNHEY, CDR2 SMNVEV (reference sequence). V lost 6 bases, J lost 6 bases, and 9 bases stayed unmatched.

The chain carries TRBV4-1 and TRBJ2-5; D might be TRBD1 (5 bases). V was trimmed by 1 base and J by 2 bases, leaving 14 bases between them. Germline V lookup: CDR1 MGHRA, CDR2 YSYEKL. The CDR3 runs to 16 residues. CDR3 sequence reads: CASSQVSLTAQETQYF. For the CDR3, the DNA is TGCGCCAGCAGCCAAGTGTCGTTGACAGCTCAAGAGACCCAGTACTTC.

This clone was counted a single time. The chain is built from TRBV9 and TRBJ2-1, with 7 bases matching TRBD2. The CDR3 runs to 15 residues. Trimming cost V 3 bases and J 1 base; bases outside gene matches: 4. Per the germline V gene, CDR1 is SGDLS and CDR2 is YYNGEE. For the CDR3, the DNA is TGTGCCAGCAGCGAGGGAGGGTTGTCCTACAATGAGCAGTTCTTC. This translates into CASSEGGLSYNEQFF.

This clone has just one count. The chain carries TRBV29-1 and TRBJ1-2, with TRBD1 matching 8 bases. The CDR3 runs 16 residues. Germline CDR1 SQVTM, CDR2 ANQGSEA. The ends lost 4 bases at V and 1 base at J; junction bases unmatched: 11. The CDR3 bases are TGCAGCGTTGGATGGGGCAGGGGGCGAAATAACTATGGCTACACCTTC. This translates into CSVGWGRGRNNYGYTF.

The table lists this clone with a few counts. This chain uses TRBV7-8 with TRBJ2-3, with unresolved D. Trimming cost V 4 bases and J 4 bases, with 12 bases left between them. CDR1 is SGHVS, CDR2 FQNEAQ, per germline. CDR3 size: 14 residues. The CDR3 nucleotides read TGTGCCAGCAGCTCACAATCTCTAGCAGATACGCAGTATTTT. Its protein is CASSSQSLADTQYF.

The gene calls are TRBV14 and TRBJ2-3; 7 positions agree with TRBD2. CDR1 and CDR2 from the germline V gene are SGHDN and FVKESK. CDR3 size: 17 residues. Trimming cost V 3 bases and J 5 bases; bases outside gene matches: 14. This CDR3 reads CASSQWVRESERDTQYF. CDR3 DNA sequence: TGTGCCAGCAGCCAGTGGGTGCGGGAGAGTGAGAGAGATACGCAGTATTTT.

CDR3 DNA sequence: TGTGCCAGCAGTTCACTAGCGGGAGGGCAGGAGACCCAGTACTTC. Its translation is CASSSLAGGQETQYF. The genes are TRBV7-6 and TRBJ2-5, with TRBD2 matching over 13 bases. Germline CDR1 SGHVS, CDR2 FNYEAQ. The CDR3 is 15 amino acids. V dropped 6 bases and J dropped 5; count of bases not matched to a gene: 6.

J is TRBJ1-2 and V is TRBV5-1; TRBD1 aligns across 8 bases. Germline-derived CDR1 and CDR2 are SGHRS and YFSETQ. The CDR3 is 14 amino acids. V gave up 3 bases and J gave up 4 bases; unmatched junction bases: 5. The CDR3 nucleotides read TGCGCCAGCAGCTCGGGACAGGCTAGCTATGGCTACACCTTC. Protein: CASSSGQASYGYTF.